This T cell receptor (beta chain) is from a study of post-analysis software for immune sequencing data. General observations from the study: Elevated frequency relative to controls characterized a handful of TRBV segments in patients, TRBV5-6, TRBV5-1 and TRBV20-1 among them. The normalized Chao1 diversity of multiple sclerosis patients was significantly lower than that of controls. Samples prepared in the same batch strongly co-clustered by F measure.

In regard to this clonotype: Its antigen is unidentified.

The CDR3 contains 14 residues. V lost 6 bases, J lost 0 bases, and 6 bases stayed unmatched. Germline V gene data show CDR1 as DFQATT and CDR2 as SNEGSKA (reference sequence). Researchers reported that TCR beta cDNA libraries carried unique molecular identifiers. Roughly 0.5 million cDNA molecules were obtained from approximately 0.91 to 9.4 million T cells. Via MiXCR, TCRdb re-called the PCR reads, giving one row per CDR3 protein. There are about 680,000 distinct CDR3 sequences in the sample; 59% occur only once, and over 9% lies in the top ten. This sequence joins TRBV20-1 and TRBJ1-1; 8 bases align to TRBD1. The clonotype originates from a girl aged 2 to 10 with multiple sclerosis. Specimen: blood. The CDR3 spells CSAGTGLMNTEAFF. The CDR3 nucleotides are TGCAGTGCCGGGACAGGCCTCATGAACACTGAAGCTTTCTTT.